The 20 T cell receptor beta chains below were found in one sample sequenced in a study of blood T cell repertoires in COVID-19. Sequencing was performed with immunoSEQ multiplex PCR; in TCRdb, only in-frame clones are kept and a portion is missing. The top ten hold over 10% of the sample, which has 140,000 to 150,000 clones, 80% seen once. The material sequenced was peripheral blood. The origin of the receptors is a man in his 60s with active or convalescent COVID-19.

Only one count was recorded for this clone. V and J are TRBV4-2 and TRBJ2-3; D perhaps matches TRBD2 (6 bases). Per the germline V gene, CDR1 is LGHNA and CDR2 is YNFKEQ. Trimming pared 0 bases from V and 0 bases from J, leaving 19 bases between. CDR3 length equals 19 residues. CDR3 in DNA: TGTGCCAGCAGCCAAGAAATGTCTTTTGGCGGGGCTAGCACAGATACGCAGTATTTT. It translates to CASSQEMSFGGASTDTQYF.

A few counts support this clone. This chain links TRBV5-5 with TRBJ2-5; D ambiguous. Germline CDR1 SGHKS, CDR2 YYEKEE (reference sequence). Trimming took 1 base from V and 5 from J, leaving 9 bases between them. The CDR3 consists of 13 residues. CDR3 nucleotide sequence: TGTGCCAGCAGCTTGCCAGGCCACGAGACCCAGTACTTC. The encoded protein is CASSLPGHETQYF.

This rearrangement joins TRBV3-1 (or the pseudogene TRBV3-2) to TRBJ1-4; no firm D call. V was clipped by 1 base and J by 8 bases, with 8 bases between them. The germline V gene encodes CDR1 LGHDT and CDR2 YNNKEL (reference sequence). This CDR3 has 13 residues. The CDR3 nucleotides are TGTGCCAGCAGCCAAGCCTCCCGGGAAAAACTGTTTTTT. Translated, it gives CASSQASREKLFF.

This clone was observed a few times. The chain couples TRBV11-3 to TRBJ2-7, with TRBD2 matching 8 bases. Per the germline V gene, CDR1 is SGHNT and CDR2 is YENEEA. V was clipped by 1 base and J by 7 bases; unmatched bases: 9. CDR3 length equals 15 residues. CDR3 residues: CASSLGGAGEGEQYF. CDR3 bases: TGTGCCAGCAGCTTAGGAGGAGCGGGAGAGGGGGAGCAGTACTTC. The full variable domain, its missing parts supplied by reference TRBV11-3 and TRBJ2-7, is EAGVVQSPRYKIIEKKQPVAFWCNPISGHNTLYWYLQNLGQGPELLIRYENEEAVDDSQLPKDRFSAERLKGVDSTLKIQPAELGDSAVYLCASSLGGAGEGEQYFGPGTRLTVT.

The J gene is TRBJ2-2, the V gene TRBV5-1; no clear D. V was trimmed by 0 bases and J by 4 bases, leaving 4 bases between them. There are 13 residues in the CDR3. Germline assignment: CDR1 SGHRS and CDR2 YFSETQ. Here the CDR3 reads CASSLGLTGELFF. CDR3 nucleotide sequence: TGCGCCAGCAGCTTGGGACTCACCGGGGAGCTGTTTTTT.

V gene TRBV6-2 or TRBV6-3 combines with J gene TRBJ1-5; TRBD1 is a possible D gene (6 bases). Germline assignment: CDR1 MNHEY and CDR2 SVGEGT. Trimming left V 5 bases short and J 1 base short, with 12 bases between. This CDR3 contains 15 residues. CDR3 in amino acids: CASSNRVRSNQPQHF. The CDR3 region has the DNA TGTGCCAGCAGTAACAGGGTGAGGAGCAATCAGCCCCAGCATTTT.

V usage is TRBV7-2 and J usage is TRBJ2-3; 16 positions match TRBD2. J lost 4 bases, V lost 4 bases, and 8 bases had no gene match. Germline-derived CDR1 and CDR2 are SGHTA and FQGNSA. This CDR3 has 18 amino acids. In nucleotides, the CDR3 is TGTGCCAGCAGCTCCCCCGCCGGGACTAGCGGGAGGGCAGATACGCAGTATTTT. Its protein product is CASSSPAGTSGRADTQYF. Together with reference TRBV7-2 and TRBJ2-3, the CDR3 gives the full variable domain: GAGVSQSPSNKVTEKGKDVELRCDPISGHTALYWYRQSLGQGLEFLIYFQGNSAPDKSGLPSDRFSAERTGGSVSTLTIQRTQQEDSAVYLCASSSPAGTSGRADTQYFGPGTRLTVL.

The V and J genes are TRBV19 and TRBJ1-1; D perhaps matches TRBD1 (5 bases). The CDR3 sequence is 15 residues long. From germline, CDR1 is LNHDA and CDR2 SQIVND (reference sequence). V lost 7 bases and J 0 bases, leaving 15 bases between the germline ends. CDR3 nucleotides: TGTGCCAGTATGAAGGGGTGGAACATGAACACTGAAGCTTTCTTT. Its protein product is CASMKGWNMNTEAFF. The whole variable domain, remainder taken from reference TRBV19 and TRBJ1-1, is DGGITQSPKYLFRKEGQNVTLSCEQNLNHDAMYWYRQDPGQGLRLIYYSQIVNDFQKGDIAEGYSVSREKKESFPLTVTSAQKNPTAFYLCASMKGWNMNTEAFFGQGTRLTVV.

The CDR3 DNA reads TGTGCTAGTGGTTTGGCCCAGGGAAGCCCTGAAGCTTTCTTT. It codes for CASGLAQGSPEAFF. This chain connects TRBV12-5 to TRBJ1-1, with D possibly being TRBD1 (5 bases). The CDR3 length is 14 residues. The germline V and J ends were trimmed by 1 base and 6 bases, with 12 bases remaining between them. Per the germline V gene, CDR1 is LGHNT and CDR2 is FRNRAP.

V is TRBV6-2 or TRBV6-3 and J is TRBJ2-3, with 7 positions matching TRBD1. Looked up from germline, CDR1 is MNHEY and CDR2 is SVGEGT. This CDR3 is 15 amino acids long. With V trimmed by 2 bases and J by 2 bases, 4 bases remained unmatched. The CDR3 bases are TGTGCCAGCAGTTACGGGACAGAAAACACAGATACGCAGTATTTT. Its translation is CASSYGTENTDTQYF.

The chain joins TRBV27 to TRBJ2-1; 12 bases are a match to TRBD2. Losses at the gene ends were 5 bases for V and 8 bases for J; bases not matched to a gene: 10. The CDR3 length is 16 residues. Germline assignment: CDR1 MNHEY and CDR2 SMNVEV (reference sequence). CDR3 sequence reads: CASSPRLAGVGDEQFF. The CDR3, as DNA: TGTGCCAGCAGTCCCCGACTAGCGGGAGTTGGGGATGAGCAGTTCTTC.

This chain connects TRBV5-5 to TRBJ2-5; no firm D call. The CDR3 covers 13 residues. Germline CDR1 reads SGHKS; CDR2 reads YYEKEE (reference sequence). The V end lost 1 base, the J end lost 3 bases, and 7 bases lay between the germline ends. The CDR3 spells CASSLFQEETQYF. DNA for the CDR3: TGTGCCAGCAGCTTGTTTCAGGAAGAGACCCAGTACTTC.

This clone was seen only once. V usage is TRBV18 and J usage is TRBJ2-7; D remains ambiguous. CDR3 length: 14 amino acids. Looked up from germline, CDR1 is KGHSH and CDR2 is LQKENI. Trimming stripped 4 bases from V and 0 bases from J, with 10 bases between. This CDR3 is CASSLPGSSYEQYF. The CDR3 nucleotides are TGTGCCAGCTCACTGCCCGGGTCCTCCTACGAGCAGTACTTC. The whole variable domain, remainder taken from reference TRBV18 and TRBJ2-7, is NAGVMQNPRHLVRRRGQEARLRCSPMKGHSHVYWYRQLPEEGLKFMVYLQKENIIDESGMPKERFSAEFPKEGPSILRIQQVVRGDSAAYFCASSLPGSSYEQYFGPGTRLTVT.

This clone was found a few times. The V call is TRBV6-4, the J call TRBJ2-7, with D possibly TRBD2 on 5 matching bases. The CDR3 has 13 amino acids. Germline V gives CDR1 MRHNA, CDR2 SNTAGT. With 10 bases removed from V and 1 base from J, the gap between germline ends came to 14 bases. Written as DNA, the CDR3 is TGTGCCATCTCACGCCGGGGTTCCTACGAGCAGTACTTC. Protein product: CAISRRGSYEQYF.

J is TRBJ2-3 and V is TRBV4-2, with a tentative D call TRBD2 (5 bases). CDR3 length equals 16 residues. Between the trimmed V and J ends, which lost 0 bases and 1 base, there was a span of 11 bases. In germline, CDR1 is LGHNA, CDR2 YNFKEQ. Here the CDR3 reads CASSQDHGLRTDTQYF. CDR3 nucleotide sequence: TGTGCCAGCAGCCAAGACCATGGACTCCGCACAGATACGCAGTATTTT.

The chain couples TRBV13 to TRBJ2-5; D is unclear. V was cut by 3 bases and J by 0 bases, with 5 bases left in between. Germline CDR1 reads PRHDT; CDR2 reads FYEKMQ (reference sequence). The CDR3 has 13 residues. The CDR3: CASSLRHQETQYF. CDR3 coding DNA: TGTGCCAGCAGCTTGAGGCACCAAGAGACCCAGTACTTC.

This clone was counted once. The CDR3 DNA sequence: TGTGCCAGCACCGCCTCGACAGGGGGTAATTCACCCCTCCACTTT. This translates into CASTASTGGNSPLHF. The rearrangement uses TRBV5-5 and TRBJ1-6; the match to TRBD1 covers 9 bases. CDR1 is SGHKS, CDR2 YYEKEE, per germline (reference sequence). The CDR3 totals 15 residues. The V and J ends lost 6 bases and 6 bases, in that order; junction bases with no gene match: 7.

This chain connects TRBV5-8 to TRBJ2-7; TRBD1 matches at 7 bases. The CDR3 is 13 residues long. Germline values: CDR1 SGHTS, CDR2 YDEGEE. J gave up 5 bases and V 2 bases, and 4 bases lay outside the gene matches. CDR3 sequence (DNA): TGTGCCAGCAGCTTTAGGGGGCCCAACGAGCAGTACTTC. Its protein is CASSFRGPNEQYF.

The genes are TRBV9 and TRBJ1-1; D remains ambiguous. The V gene's germline CDR1 is SGDLS and CDR2 YYNGEE. The V and J ends lost 6 bases and 4 bases respectively, with 10 bases between them. The CDR3 runs to 12 residues. The CDR3 nucleotides are TGTGCCAGCAAGCGCGTTGGCACTGAAGCTTTCTTT. Its protein product is CASKRVGTEAFF.

V is TRBV27 and J is TRBJ1-1; 7 positions match TRBD1. The CDR3 has 13 amino acids. CDR1 MNHEY and CDR2 SMNVEV come from the germline V gene (reference sequence). V trimming: 6 bases; J trimming: 4 bases; junction bases outside the gene matches: 5. The chain's CDR3 is CASRYTGATEAFF. The CDR3 DNA sequence: TGTGCCAGCAGGTATACAGGGGCCACTGAAGCTTTCTTT.